The 24 T cell receptor beta chains below all came from one sample that was sequenced in a study of monozygotic twins with inflammatory bowel disease. With the 5' RACE reads reprocessed, TCRdb shows one record per CDR3 protein and no DNA. The specimen's table records about 160,000 distinct CDR3 sequences. What was sequenced was blood. These receptors came from a human donor with ulcerative colitis or Crohn's disease, or a healthy co-twin of an affected twin (not recorded which).

This sequence joins TRBV28 and TRBJ2-1; no DNA is available, so the TRBD1 call from TCRdb remains unchecked. There are 12 residues in the CDR3. Germline lookup yields CDR1 MDHEN and CDR2 SYDVKM. CDR3 amino acids: CASSLQGDEQFF.

This sequence joins TRBV4-3 and TRBJ1-2. CDR1 is LGHNA, CDR2 YSLEER, per germline. The CDR3 runs 12 residues. This chain's CDR3 is CASSQDGSGYTF.

The J gene is TRBJ1-4, the V gene TRBV7-2; TCRdb's assignment of TRBD1 cannot be checked, as there is no DNA. The CDR3 runs 13 residues. Looked up from germline, CDR1 is SGHTA and CDR2 is FQGNSA. CDR3 protein: CASSLWGGEKLFF. Full variable domain (rest looked up from reference TRBV7-2 and TRBJ1-4): GAGVSQSPSNKVTEKGKDVELRCDPISGHTALYWYRQSLGQGLEFLIYFQGNSAPDKSGLPSDRFSAERTGGSVSTLTIQRTQQEDSAVYLCASSLWGGEKLFFGSGTQLSVL.

CDR3 sequence: CASSLDQGSSIQYF. The chain joins TRBV5-1 to TRBJ2-4; TCRdb's assignment of TRBD1 cannot be checked, as there is no DNA. Germline V gives CDR1 SGHRS, CDR2 YFSETQ. CDR3 length: 14 residues.

Here the CDR3 reads CASSLWGRDEKLFF. The chain combines TRBV12-3 or TRBV12-4 with TRBJ1-4. The CDR3 runs to 14 residues.

V is TRBV6-2 or TRBV6-3 and J is TRBJ2-1; TCRdb reports TRBD2, a call that lacks DNA to check it against. Germline V CDR1 and CDR2: MNHEY, SVGEGT. The CDR3 is made up of 15 amino acids. The CDR3 is CASSRLAVSYNEQFF.

CDR3 residues: CASSLAPGYEAFF. The V call is TRBV5-1, the J call TRBJ1-1; TCRdb reports TRBD1, a call that lacks DNA to check it against. Germline CDR1 SGHRS, CDR2 YFSETQ. CDR3 size: 13 residues.

V usage is TRBV6-2 or TRBV6-3 and J usage is TRBJ2-1; lacking DNA, the TRBD1 call made by TCRdb goes unchecked. CDR3 length: 16 residues. Germline lookup yields CDR1 MNHEY and CDR2 SVGEGT. The CDR3 region is CASRPPRSDRDAEQFF.

V and J are TRBV6-1 and TRBJ1-2; TCRdb gives TRBD1 as the D gene, but with no DNA this cannot be confirmed. Per the germline V gene, CDR1 is MNHNS and CDR2 is SASEGT. This CDR3 is built from 13 residues. The CDR3 sequence: CASSEETGGGYTF.

This chain connects TRBV27 to TRBJ2-7; TCRdb designates TRBD2, a call that cannot be tested without DNA. There are 14 residues in the CDR3. From germline, CDR1 is MNHEY and CDR2 SMNVEV (reference sequence). This CDR3 reads CASSSGLAGDEQYF.

The chain carries TRBV25-1 and TRBJ2-2; TCRdb's D call, TRBD1, is unchecked because there is no DNA. The CDR3 has 13 residues. The germline V gene has CDR1 MGHDK and CDR2 SYGVNS. The CDR3 spells CASRGTKPGELFF.

V gene TRBV20-1 combines with J gene TRBJ2-1; the TCRdb D gene call, TRBD2, has no DNA to confirm it. Germline V gene sequence: CDR1 DFQATT, CDR2 SNEGSKA (reference sequence). The CDR3 is 18 residues long. This CDR3 reads CSASDAGSGSGSYNEQFF.

The genes are TRBV10-2 and TRBJ2-7; TCRdb outputs TRBD2, but without DNA this stays unchecked. This CDR3 has 16 amino acids. From germline, CDR1 is WSHSY and CDR2 SAAADI. The CDR3 sequence: CASSDIVSGRAGEQYF.

The J gene is TRBJ2-5, the V gene TRBV12-3 or TRBV12-4. This CDR3 comprises 13 residues. The CDR3 sequence: CASSASVQETQYF.

V usage is TRBV15 and J usage is TRBJ2-1; as DNA is missing, the TRBD1 call by TCRdb cannot be tested. Germline V gene data show CDR1 as LNHNV and CDR2 as YYDKDF (reference sequence). CDR3 length: 13 amino acids. CDR3 region: CATRGGSYNEQFF.

The chain couples TRBV7-2 to TRBJ2-1; the D gene TCRdb calls, TRBD2, cannot be checked with no DNA. Per germline, CDR1 SGHTA and CDR2 FQGNSA. The CDR3 contains 12 residues. The CDR3 sequence is CASSLESSWQFF.

The V and J genes are TRBV5-1 and TRBJ1-2. The CDR3 has 14 residues. Germline lookup yields CDR1 SGHRS and CDR2 YFSETQ. The chain's CDR3 is CASTVGVDDYGYTF.

V is TRBV27 and J is TRBJ2-7; TCRdb picks TRBD2, but there is no DNA to check that call. CDR3 size: 14 residues. From germline, CDR1 is MNHEY and CDR2 SMNVEV (reference sequence). The CDR3 protein is CASSSSPDNVEQYF.

This chain links TRBV20-1 with TRBJ2-1. The CDR3 covers 12 residues. Germline V gene lookup returns CDR1 DFQATT and CDR2 SNEGSKA (reference sequence). CDR3 amino acids: CSAVVRGLEQFF.

J is TRBJ2-5 and V is TRBV7-9; TCRdb's assignment of TRBD2 cannot be checked, as there is no DNA. Per germline, CDR1 SEHNR and CDR2 FQNEAQ (reference sequence). The CDR3 extends over 15 amino acids. CDR3 amino acids: CASSSTSGSPETQYF.

This chain joins TRBV20-1 and TRBJ2-1. The CDR3 spans 13 residues. Germline CDR1 DFQATT, CDR2 SNEGSKA (reference sequence). The CDR3 protein is CSARDLADNEQFF.

The V and J genes are TRBV6-7 and TRBJ2-2; the D call from TCRdb, TRBD1, cannot be confirmed without DNA. TRBV6-7 is treated as an ORF (open reading frame) with a function not yet certain. This CDR3 has 18 residues. The CDR3 protein is CASSYSRQGLLNTGELFF.

This chain connects TRBV12-3 or TRBV12-4 to TRBJ2-1; as DNA is missing, the TRBD2 call by TCRdb cannot be tested. This CDR3 has 14 residues. This CDR3 is CASSLSPPNNEQFF.

The chain carries TRBV6-5 and TRBJ2-7; TCRdb outputs TRBD1, but without DNA this stays unchecked. This CDR3 has 12 amino acids. CDR1 is MNHEY, CDR2 SVGAGI, per germline. The CDR3 here is CATQSPRGEQYF.